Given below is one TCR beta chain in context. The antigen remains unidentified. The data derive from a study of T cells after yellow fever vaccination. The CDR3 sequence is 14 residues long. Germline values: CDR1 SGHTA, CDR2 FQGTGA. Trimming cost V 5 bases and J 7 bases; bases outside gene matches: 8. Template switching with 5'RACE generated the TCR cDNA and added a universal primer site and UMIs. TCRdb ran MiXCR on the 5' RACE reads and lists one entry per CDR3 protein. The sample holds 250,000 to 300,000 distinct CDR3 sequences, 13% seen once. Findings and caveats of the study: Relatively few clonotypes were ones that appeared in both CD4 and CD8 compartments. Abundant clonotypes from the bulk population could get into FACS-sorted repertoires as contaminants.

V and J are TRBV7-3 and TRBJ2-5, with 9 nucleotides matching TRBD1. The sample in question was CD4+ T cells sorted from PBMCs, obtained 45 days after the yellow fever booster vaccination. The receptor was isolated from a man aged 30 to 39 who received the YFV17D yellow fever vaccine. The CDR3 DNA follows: TGTGCCAGCAGCCCGGGGACAGGGTCGATGACCCAGTACTTC. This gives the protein CASSPGTGSMTQYF.